This record concerns one T cell receptor (beta chain) sequence. In the study's own analysis: Estimated nucleated cell counts came from reference gene primer amplification. The protocol was immunoSEQ multiplex PCR, while the TCRdb copy is restricted to in-frame clones and leaves out a portion. That table is the source of V, J and clone size, and D and trimming were worked out from the DNA. Here the sample spans about 250,000 clones, under 85% being singletons. The record originates from a study of blood T cell repertoires in COVID-19. Looking at the study overall: The analysed material was cDNA or gDNA that came from T cells, B-cell-depleted T cells, or PBMCs.

Seattle's enrolled individuals joined amid active infection and were then monitored longitudinally. The TCR originated in a human donor with COVID-19, enrolled during active disease. The donor label of this sample is uncertain. Sequenced input: peripheral blood.

The CDR3 sequence is CSVTGTGGGGYTF. In DNA, the CDR3 is TGCAGCGTTACCGGGACAGGGGGCGGTGGCTACACCTTC. This sequence joins TRBV29-1 and TRBJ1-2; 12 bases are shared with TRBD1. Losses at the gene ends were 5 bases for V and 7 bases for J; bases not matched to a gene: 5. This CDR3 is built from 13 residues. In germline, CDR1 is SQVTM, CDR2 ANQGSEA.